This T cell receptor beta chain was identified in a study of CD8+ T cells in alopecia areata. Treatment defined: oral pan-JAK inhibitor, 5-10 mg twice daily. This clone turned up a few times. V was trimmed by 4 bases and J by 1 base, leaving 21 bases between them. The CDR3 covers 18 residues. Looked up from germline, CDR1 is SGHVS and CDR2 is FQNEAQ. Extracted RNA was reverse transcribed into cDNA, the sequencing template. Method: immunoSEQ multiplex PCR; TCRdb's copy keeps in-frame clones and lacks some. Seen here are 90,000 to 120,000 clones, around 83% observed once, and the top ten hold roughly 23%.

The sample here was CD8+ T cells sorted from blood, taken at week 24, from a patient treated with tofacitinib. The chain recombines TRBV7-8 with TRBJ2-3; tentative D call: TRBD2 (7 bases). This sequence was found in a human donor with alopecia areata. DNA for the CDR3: TGTGCCAGCAGCTCCTCCCGGGGGGCCGAGTGGGGCACAGATACGCAGTATTTT. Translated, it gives CASSSSRGAEWGTDTQYF.